The source of this TCR beta chain is a study of cytomegalovirus exposure and HLA in healthy donors (dated by TCRdb to 2016 to 2017). Context from the whole study: In an earlier analysis of 450 to 750 of the donors, 250 to 350 Gb of sequence data and about 110 million unique TCR beta sequences from 150 million to 200 million T cells were reported. Roughly 300 gigabases of sequencing data and 80 million or so unique TCR sequences were included in an early release covering several hundred HLA-typed donors. Of the 398 genotyped donors, approximately 80% fell in the genetic ancestry cluster associated with self-reported Caucasian donors. The study was designed to test whether signatures of past pathogen exposure could be identified by cataloging public T cell receptors. Using immunosequencing, the study profiled T cell repertoires from about 620 subjects and related those repertoires to cytomegalovirus serostatus. In addition to the first cohort of 666 subjects, a separate validation cohort of 130 or so different subjects was used. The study combined high-throughput TCR immunosequencing, statistical association of individual TCRs with disease status, and machine learning to predict cytomegalovirus infection status. A later analysis re-examined previously published TCR beta repertoires from several hundred donors and added high-resolution HLA genotyping to investigate patterns of TCR occurrence. In the later analysis, no new phenotypic data were used to find candidate immune exposures; instead, reliance was placed on TCR beta sequences and their occurrence across donors. To decide whether each TCR beta V gene segment behaved as functional or pseudogenic, an earlier analysis of nearly 600 of the donors relied on high-throughput TCR beta sequencing. Alongside the repertoire data, information on donor age, sex, ethnicity and CMV serostatus was compiled. In a later genetic analysis, genome-wide SNP genotypes for about three fifths of the roughly 670 donors were used, and that subset was treated as a discovery cohort. Every repertoire in the discovery cohort had been generated on one and the same sequencing platform. HLA typing included class I and class II loci at four-digit resolution. The number of typed donors differed by locus: about 620-640 for A, B, C, DRB1 and DQB1; about 520 for DQA1; approximately 610 for DPA1; and some 450 for DPB1. Because of strong linkage in the cohort, roughly five DR-DQ haplotypes were treated as single units for association and clustering. Among some 400 genotyped donors of the cohort, an average of around 220,000 unique TCR beta nucleotide sequences was sequenced per donor, of which 15% to 20% were non-productive.

The CDR3 has 12 amino acids, counting the end cysteine and phenylalanine. The CDR3 DNA has 36 bases and is translated from base 1. Taken from the germline V gene, the CDR1 and CDR2 loops are SNHLY and FYNNEI. The cohort comprised some 680 healthy bone marrow donors. Cohort members were all nominally healthy when sampled, although unrecorded immune exposures were likely present. The donor was CMV seropositive and was included in the group of approximately 300 seropositive cohort members. A peripheral blood sample was collected from each donor, and TCR beta sequencing was performed on peripheral blood mononuclear cells. Genomic DNA extraction from the blood cell samples was performed with the Qiagen DNeasy Blood Extraction Kit. As concerns this clone: Its binding antigen is unknown. Compared with germline, one end of the junction differs, possibly owing to a read error.

Receptor amplification or capture employed the immunoSEQ multiplex PCR assay. For the multiplex PCR, a mixture combining 60 forward primers for TCR Vbeta segments and 13 reverse primers for TCR Jbeta segments was used. The CDR3 region of rearranged TCR beta genes was amplified from genomic DNA with a multiplex PCR assay. On the Illumina HiSeq System, the amplified TCR beta libraries were sequenced as 87-base-pair reads. Processing in the source paper ran as follows. A later analysis counted tens of millions of unique TCR beta chains across the 500 to 850 repertoires, and around 9.9 million of these chains were shared by at least two donors. Raw reads were error-corrected and collapsed into unique sequences with a nearest-neighbor algorithm that merged closely related sequences to remove PCR and sequencing errors. V, D and J gene segments were assigned by aligning CDR3 sequences to IMGT reference sequences. For a sequence to be retained, a match of at least six nucleotides was required to both a V gene segment and a J gene segment. A rearrangement counted as productive if the CDR3 had no stop codons and remained in frame with V and J, and every other rearrangement counted as non-productive. CDR3 was defined according to IMGT convention as the region running from the second conserved V-encoded cysteine to the conserved J-encoded phenylalanine. Sequences without an unambiguous match to a single V gene segment were excluded from the earlier analysis of 587 of the donors. In an earlier analysis of some 590 of the donors, a V segment was called functional when productive rearrangements were above 56.7%, and segregating when the standard deviation between donors exceeded 5%. A statistical classification framework was built for diagnosing cytomegalovirus status from the catalog of TCR beta chain sequences. In a later analysis, TCR nucleotide sequences were compared against IMGT/GENE-DB human TR gene sequences so that V and J genes could be assigned. Using the TCRdist pipeline, a later analysis assigned CDR3 sequences along with most-parsimonious VDJ recombination scenarios. In a later analysis, each TCR beta chain was defined by its CDR3 amino acid sequence together with its V-gene family, and reads without a unique V-gene family were excluded. As a way to deal with suspected cross-contamination and a sequencing artifact, a later analysis dropped roughly 600 nucleotide sequences that were highly shared and had low generation probability. A later analysis calculated a clonal expansion index for each public chain from normalized within-repertoire ranks of inferred template counts. In a later analysis, generation probabilities were computed using a VDJ recombination model fitted to out-of-frame rearrangements, and the results were checked against IGoR. Hypergeometric tests were used in a later analysis to score TCR-TCR, TCR-HLA and TCR-CMV co-occurrence, with a repertoire-size bias correction applied to the TCR pairs. In a later analysis, false discovery rates were estimated by permuting HLA or CMV assignments 20 times. A later analysis grouped co-occurring TCRs with DBSCAN, adding TCRdist sequence similarity when clustering within HLA-allele-positive subsets. Co-occurrence clustering excluded repertoires with fewer than 30,000 or more than 120,000 public chains, plus five with anomalous nucleotide sharing. In its TCRdb copy, this immuneACCESS table keeps in-frame sequences only and misses some clones. Where compared with another copy, unresolved V genes explain less than half of these, and the others have no known cause. That table furnishes V, J and clone size, whereas the DNA furnished D and trimming. Recorded for this sample are 80,000 to 100,000 clones; around 72% of them occurred a single time. The biggest ten clones account for 11% of the sample.

Beyond this particular receptor, the publication reports: Most TCR sequences were seen in very few donors, while some public TCRs were found in many individuals. Linkage disequilibrium might explain the correlated functional status among segregating V segments, but an unknown experimental factor could not be ruled out. In vitro tests confirmed that a few of the cytomegalovirus-associated TCR beta chains recognize cytomegalovirus antigens. The 87-base-pair reads could not distinguish some IMGT-functional V segments, including TRBV6-2 and TRBV6-3, so those segments were excluded. A later genetic analysis reported fewer N-insertions in productive TCRs among donors in an Asian-associated ancestry cluster than the roughly 700-donor mean. Over 15 rarely observed V segments, including chromosome 9 orphons, were excluded from the earlier analysis of a few hundred of the donors because counts were too low. In a later analysis, the rate of TCR association differed among HLA loci, with DRB1 alleles having the most associated TCRs and HLA-C alleles having the fewest. V-gene and J-gene trimming of TCR beta chains was associated with a missense DCLRE1C variant in a later genetic analysis, and the association was replicated in an independent cohort. In this cohort, only TCR beta chains were sequenced, and detectable features were limited by the absence of alpha or paired-chain data. A later analysis reported that several top co-occurrence clusters appeared linked to parvovirus B19, influenza, CMV and Epstein-Barr virus. In the study, around 150 TCR beta chains were listed as associated with cytomegalovirus. A further reported finding was that TCR beta sequences accurately predicted the HLA-A and HLA-B alleles for most subjects in the first cohort. A cluster of highly shared sequence variants was judged likely to represent a technical artifact of the sequencing pipeline. When HLA alleles, especially DR and DQ, strongly co-occurred, TCR associations were difficult to assign to individual alleles. In a later analysis, most CMV-associated TCR beta chains were found to appear HLA-restricted, with HLA associations seemingly driven largely by CMV exposure. Immune exposure information for the cohort was limited to CMV serostatus. Broadly in line with IMGT annotations, most TCR beta V segments showed up in productive rearrangements about 90% or about 30% of the time in an earlier analysis of approximately 640 of the donors. The authors suggested that the approach could potentially be generalized to other disease states and immunological phenotypes. At a false discovery rate of 0.05, a later analysis linked 15,000 to 20,000 TCR beta sequences to specific HLA alleles. The presence/absence analyses assumed that sequencing depth was roughly uniform across donors, and that assumption may not be true. Because HLA typing was unavailable for some donors at each locus, only the typed subset was used in association tests. A later analysis found that HLA-associated TCR beta chains were more clonally expanded and had lower generation probabilities than equally common non-associated chains. The classifier was reported to diagnose cytomegalovirus status with high specificity and sensitivity in both the original cohort and the validation cohort.

Sequenced input: PBMCs. The V and J segments used are TRBV2 and TRBJ2-3, with the identity of the D gene unclear. The sequence was obtained from a man aged 18 to 29 in good health and CMV-seropositive. The base sequence is TGTGCCGGCAGTCCGACTGCCGATACGCAGTATTTT. Protein translation: CAGSPTADTQYF.